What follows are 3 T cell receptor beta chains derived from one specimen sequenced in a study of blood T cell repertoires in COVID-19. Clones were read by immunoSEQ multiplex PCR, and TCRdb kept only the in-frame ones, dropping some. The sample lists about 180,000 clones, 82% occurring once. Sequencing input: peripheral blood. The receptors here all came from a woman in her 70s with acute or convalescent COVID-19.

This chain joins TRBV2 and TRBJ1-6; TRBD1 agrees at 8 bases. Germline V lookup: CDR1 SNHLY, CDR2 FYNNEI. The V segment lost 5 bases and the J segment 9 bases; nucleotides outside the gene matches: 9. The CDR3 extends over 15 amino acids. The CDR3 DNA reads TGTGCCAGCAGTAACCAGGGGGCAAGAGGTTCACCCCTCCACTTT. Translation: CASSNQGARGSPLHF.

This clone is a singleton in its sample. CDR3 sequence: CASSLGWETSGNTIYF. The CDR3 region has the DNA TGCGCCAGCAGCTTGGGGTGGGAGACCTCTGGAAACACCATATATTTT. V and J are TRBV5-1 and TRBJ1-3; D is ambiguous. The CDR3 contains 16 residues. Germline CDR1 is SGHRS and CDR2 is YFSETQ. Trimming pared 0 bases from V and 0 bases from J, leaving 10 bases between.

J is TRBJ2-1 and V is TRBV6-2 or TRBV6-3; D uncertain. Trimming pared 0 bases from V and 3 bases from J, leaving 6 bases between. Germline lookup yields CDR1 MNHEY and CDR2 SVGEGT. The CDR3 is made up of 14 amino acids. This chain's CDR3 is CASSYSGSYNEQFF. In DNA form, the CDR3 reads TGTGCCAGCAGTTACTCGGGCAGCTACAATGAGCAGTTCTTC.